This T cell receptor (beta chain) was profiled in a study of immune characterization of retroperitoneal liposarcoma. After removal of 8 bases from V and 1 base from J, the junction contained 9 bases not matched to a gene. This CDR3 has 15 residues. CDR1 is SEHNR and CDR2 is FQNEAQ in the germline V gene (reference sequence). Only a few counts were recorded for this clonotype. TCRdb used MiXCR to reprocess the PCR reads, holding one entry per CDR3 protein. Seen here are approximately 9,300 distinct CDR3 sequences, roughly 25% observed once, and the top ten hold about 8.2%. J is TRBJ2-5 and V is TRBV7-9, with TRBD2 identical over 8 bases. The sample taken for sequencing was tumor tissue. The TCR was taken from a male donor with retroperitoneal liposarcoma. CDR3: CASYKGGGFQETQYF. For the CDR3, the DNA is TGTGCCAGCTACAAGGGCGGGGGGTTCCAAGAGACCCAGTACTTC.